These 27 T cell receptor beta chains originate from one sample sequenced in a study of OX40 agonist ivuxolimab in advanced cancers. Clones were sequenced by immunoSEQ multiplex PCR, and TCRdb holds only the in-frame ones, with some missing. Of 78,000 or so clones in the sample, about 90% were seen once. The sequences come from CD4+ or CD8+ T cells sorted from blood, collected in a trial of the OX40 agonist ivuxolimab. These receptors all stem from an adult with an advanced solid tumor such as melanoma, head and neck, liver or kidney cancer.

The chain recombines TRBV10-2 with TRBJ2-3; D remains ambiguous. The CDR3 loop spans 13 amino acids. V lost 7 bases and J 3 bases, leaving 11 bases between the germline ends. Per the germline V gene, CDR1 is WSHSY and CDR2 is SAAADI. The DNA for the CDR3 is TGCGCCAGCACCGAAGTGGGGACAGATACGCAGTATTTT. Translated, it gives CASTEVGTDTQYF.

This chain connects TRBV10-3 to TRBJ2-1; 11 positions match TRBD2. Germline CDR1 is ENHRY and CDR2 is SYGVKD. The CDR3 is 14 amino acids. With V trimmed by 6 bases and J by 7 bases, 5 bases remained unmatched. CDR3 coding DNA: TGTGCCATCAGGCCCGGGACTAGCGGTAATGAGCAGTTCTTC. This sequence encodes CAIRPGTSGNEQFF.

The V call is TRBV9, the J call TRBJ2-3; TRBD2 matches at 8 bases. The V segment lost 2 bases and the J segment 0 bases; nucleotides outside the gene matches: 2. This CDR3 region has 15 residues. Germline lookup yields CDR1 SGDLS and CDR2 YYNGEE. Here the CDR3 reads CASSVSSGSTDTQYF. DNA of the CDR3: TGTGCCAGCAGCGTCTCTAGCGGGAGCACAGATACGCAGTATTTT.

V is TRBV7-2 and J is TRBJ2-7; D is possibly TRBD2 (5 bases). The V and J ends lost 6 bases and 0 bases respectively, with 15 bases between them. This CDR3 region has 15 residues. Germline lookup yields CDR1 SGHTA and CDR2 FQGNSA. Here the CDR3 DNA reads TGTGCCAGCAGTGAAGCGAGCGGCAGCTCCTACGAGCAGTACTTC. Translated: CASSEASGSSYEQYF.

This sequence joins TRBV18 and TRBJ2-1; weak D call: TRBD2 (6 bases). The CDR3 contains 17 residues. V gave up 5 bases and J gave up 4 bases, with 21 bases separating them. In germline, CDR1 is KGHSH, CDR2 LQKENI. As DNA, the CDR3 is TGTGCCAGCTCAACCGGGACTCCCAGGATCCTTTACAATGAGCAGTTCTTC. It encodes CASSTGTPRILYNEQFF.

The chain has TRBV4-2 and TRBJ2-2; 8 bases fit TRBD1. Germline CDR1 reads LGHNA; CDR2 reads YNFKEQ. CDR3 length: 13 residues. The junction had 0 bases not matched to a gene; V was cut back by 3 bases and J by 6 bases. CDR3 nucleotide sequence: TGTGCCAGCAGCCAGGACAGGGCCGGGGAGCTGTTTTTT. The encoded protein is CASSQDRAGELFF.

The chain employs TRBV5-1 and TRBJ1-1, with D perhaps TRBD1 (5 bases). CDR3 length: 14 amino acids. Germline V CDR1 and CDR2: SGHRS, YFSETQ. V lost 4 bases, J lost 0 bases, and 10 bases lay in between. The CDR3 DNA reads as TGCGCCAGCAGCGGGGGACGGATGAACACTGAAGCTTTCTTT. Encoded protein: CASSGGRMNTEAFF. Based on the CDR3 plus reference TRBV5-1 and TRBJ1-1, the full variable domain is KAGVTQTPRYLIKTRGQQVTLSCSPISGHRSVSWYQQTPGQGLQFLFEYFSETQRNKGNFPGRFSGRQFSNSRSEMNVSTLELGDSALYLCASSGGRMNTEAFFGQGTRLTVV.

This chain's CDR3 is CASSPRFQVGYGYTF. The DNA of the CDR3 is TGTGCCAGCAGCCCAAGGTTCCAGGTGGGCTATGGCTACACCTTC. This sequence joins TRBV9 and TRBJ1-2, with no clear D. Trimming removed 4 bases from V and 4 bases from J, with 17 bases in between. Germline V gene sequence: CDR1 SGDLS, CDR2 YYNGEE. The CDR3 has 15 residues.

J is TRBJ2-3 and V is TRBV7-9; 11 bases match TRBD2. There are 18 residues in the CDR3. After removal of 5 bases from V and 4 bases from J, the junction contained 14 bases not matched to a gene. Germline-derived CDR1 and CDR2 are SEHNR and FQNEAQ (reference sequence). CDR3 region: CASSIGTSGTGRADTQYF. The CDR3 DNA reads TGTGCCAGCAGCATCGGGACTAGCGGTACTGGTAGGGCAGATACGCAGTATTTT.

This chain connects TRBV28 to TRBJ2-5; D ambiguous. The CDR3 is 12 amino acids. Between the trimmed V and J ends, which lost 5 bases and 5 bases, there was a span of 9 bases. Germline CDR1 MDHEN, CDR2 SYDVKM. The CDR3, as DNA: TGTGCCAGCAGTACCCCCTGGGAGACCCAGTACTTC. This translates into CASSTPWETQYF. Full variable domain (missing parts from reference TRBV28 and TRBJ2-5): DVKVTQSSRYLVKRTGEKVFLECVQDMDHENMFWYRQDPGLGLRLIYFSYDVKMKEKGDIPEGYSVSREKKERFSLILESASTNQTSMYLCASSTPWETQYFGPGTRLLVL.

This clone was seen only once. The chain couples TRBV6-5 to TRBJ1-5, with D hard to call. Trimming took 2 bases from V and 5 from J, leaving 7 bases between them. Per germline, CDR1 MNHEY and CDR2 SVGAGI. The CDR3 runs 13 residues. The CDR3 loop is CASSYRPHQPQHF. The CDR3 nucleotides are TGTGCCAGCAGTTACCGGCCCCATCAGCCCCAGCATTTT.

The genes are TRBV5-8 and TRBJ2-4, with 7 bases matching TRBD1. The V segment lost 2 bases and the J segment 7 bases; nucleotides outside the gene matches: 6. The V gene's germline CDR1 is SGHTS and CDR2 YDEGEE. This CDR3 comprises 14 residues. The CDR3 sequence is CASSLQGRVNIQYF. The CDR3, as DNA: TGTGCCAGCAGCTTACAGGGGCGTGTTAACATTCAGTACTTC.

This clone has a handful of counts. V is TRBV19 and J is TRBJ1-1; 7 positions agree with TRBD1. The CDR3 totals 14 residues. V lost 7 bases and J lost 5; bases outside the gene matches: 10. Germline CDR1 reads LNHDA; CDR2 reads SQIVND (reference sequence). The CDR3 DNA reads TGTGCCAGTAACAGGGGCCCAAGAAGAACTGAAGCTTTCTTT. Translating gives CASNRGPRRTEAFF. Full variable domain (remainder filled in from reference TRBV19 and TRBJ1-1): DGGITQSPKYLFRKEGQNVTLSCEQNLNHDAMYWYRQDPGQGLRLIYYSQIVNDFQKGDIAEGYSVSREKKESFPLTVTSAQKNPTAFYLCASNRGPRRTEAFFGQGTRLTVV.

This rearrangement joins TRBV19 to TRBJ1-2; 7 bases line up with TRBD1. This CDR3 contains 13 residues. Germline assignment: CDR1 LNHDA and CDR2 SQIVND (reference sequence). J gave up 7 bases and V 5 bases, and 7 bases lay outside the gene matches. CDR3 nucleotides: TGTGCCAGTAGTTGGTCAGGGGGTCTTGGCTACACCTTC. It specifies CASSWSGGLGYTF.

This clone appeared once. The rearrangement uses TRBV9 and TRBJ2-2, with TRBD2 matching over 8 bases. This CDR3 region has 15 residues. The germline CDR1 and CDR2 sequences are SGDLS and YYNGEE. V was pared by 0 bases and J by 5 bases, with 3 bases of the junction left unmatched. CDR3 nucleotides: TGTGCCAGCAGCGTAGTTAGCGGGAAGACCGGGGAGCTGTTTTTT. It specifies CASSVVSGKTGELFF.

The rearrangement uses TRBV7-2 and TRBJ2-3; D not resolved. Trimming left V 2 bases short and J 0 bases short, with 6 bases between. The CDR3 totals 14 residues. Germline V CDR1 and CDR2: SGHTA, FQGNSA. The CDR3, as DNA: TGTGCCAGCAGCTTAAGGCGGAGCACAGATACGCAGTATTTT. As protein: CASSLRRSTDTQYF.

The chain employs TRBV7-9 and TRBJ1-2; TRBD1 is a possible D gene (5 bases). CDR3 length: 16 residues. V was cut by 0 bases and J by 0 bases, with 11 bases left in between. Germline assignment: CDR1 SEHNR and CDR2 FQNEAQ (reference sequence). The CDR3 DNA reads TGTGCCAGCAGCTTAGCGGGGACGGCTGCTAACTATGGCTACACCTTC. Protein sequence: CASSLAGTAANYGYTF. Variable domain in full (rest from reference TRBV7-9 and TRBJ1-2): DTGVSQNPRHKITKRGQNVTFRCDPISEHNRLYWYRQTLGQGPEFLTYFQNEAQLEKSRLLSDRFSAERPKGSFSTLEIQRTEQGDSAMYLCASSLAGTAANYGYTFGSGTRLTVV.

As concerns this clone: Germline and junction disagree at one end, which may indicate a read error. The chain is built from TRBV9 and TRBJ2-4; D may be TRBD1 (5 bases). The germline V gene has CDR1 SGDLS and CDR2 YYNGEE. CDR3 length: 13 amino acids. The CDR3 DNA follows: TGTGCCAGCAGCGCGACAGCCGAAAACATTCAGTACTTC. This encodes CASSATAENIQYF. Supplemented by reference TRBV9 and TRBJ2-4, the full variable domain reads DSGVTQTPKHLITATGQRVTLRCSPRSGDLSVYWYQQSLDQGLQFLIQYYNGEERAKGNILERFSAQQFPDLHSELNLSSLELGDSALYFCASSATAENIQYFGAGTRLSVL.

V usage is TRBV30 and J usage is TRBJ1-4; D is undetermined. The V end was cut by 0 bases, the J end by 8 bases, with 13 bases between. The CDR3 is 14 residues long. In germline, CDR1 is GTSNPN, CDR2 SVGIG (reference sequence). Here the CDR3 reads CAWSVIGVEEKLFF. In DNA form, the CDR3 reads TGTGCCTGGAGTGTAATTGGGGTTGAGGAAAAACTGTTTTTT.

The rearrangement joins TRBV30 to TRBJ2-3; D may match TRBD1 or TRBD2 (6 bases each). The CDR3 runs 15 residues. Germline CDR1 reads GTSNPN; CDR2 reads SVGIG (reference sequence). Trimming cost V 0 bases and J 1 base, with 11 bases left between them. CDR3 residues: CAWSVPGARTDTQYF. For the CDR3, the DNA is TGTGCCTGGAGTGTACCGGGGGCCCGCACAGATACGCAGTATTTT.

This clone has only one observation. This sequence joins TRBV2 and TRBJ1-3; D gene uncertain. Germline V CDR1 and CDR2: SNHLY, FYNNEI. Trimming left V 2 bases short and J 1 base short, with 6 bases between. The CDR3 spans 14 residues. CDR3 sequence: CASSEIVSGNTIYF. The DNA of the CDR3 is TGTGCCAGCAGTGAAATAGTATCTGGAAACACCATATATTTT.

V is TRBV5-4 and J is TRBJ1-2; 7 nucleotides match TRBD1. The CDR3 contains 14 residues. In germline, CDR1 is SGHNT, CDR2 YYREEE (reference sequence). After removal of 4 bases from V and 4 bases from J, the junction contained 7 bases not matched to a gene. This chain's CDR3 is CASSRVDRSYGYTF. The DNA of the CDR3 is TGTGCCAGCAGCCGGGTGGACAGGTCCTATGGCTACACCTTC.

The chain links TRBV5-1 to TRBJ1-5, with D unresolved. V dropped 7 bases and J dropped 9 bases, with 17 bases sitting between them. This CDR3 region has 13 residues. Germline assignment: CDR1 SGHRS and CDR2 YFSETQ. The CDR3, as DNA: TGCGCCAGCGGTGAGGCCCCCGGGAGGCCCCAGCATTTT. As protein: CASGEAPGRPQHF. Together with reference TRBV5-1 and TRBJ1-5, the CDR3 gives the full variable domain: KAGVTQTPRYLIKTRGQQVTLSCSPISGHRSVSWYQQTPGQGLQFLFEYFSETQRNKGNFPGRFSGRQFSNSRSEMNVSTLELGDSALYLCASGEAPGRPQHFGDGTRLSIL.

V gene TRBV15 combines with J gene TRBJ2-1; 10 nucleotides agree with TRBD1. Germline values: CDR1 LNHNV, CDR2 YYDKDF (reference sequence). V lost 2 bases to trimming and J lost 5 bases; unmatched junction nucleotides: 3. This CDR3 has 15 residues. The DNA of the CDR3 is TGTGCCACCAGCAGACTCGGACAGGGGGACAATGAGCAGTTCTTC. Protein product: CATSRLGQGDNEQFF.

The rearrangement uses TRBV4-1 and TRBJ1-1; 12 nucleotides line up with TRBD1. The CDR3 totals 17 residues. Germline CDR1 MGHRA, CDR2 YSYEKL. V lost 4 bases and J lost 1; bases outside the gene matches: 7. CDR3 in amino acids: CASSRGTGGNSNTEAFF. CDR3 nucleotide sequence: TGCGCCAGCAGCCGTGGGACAGGGGGCAATTCGAACACTGAAGCTTTCTTT.

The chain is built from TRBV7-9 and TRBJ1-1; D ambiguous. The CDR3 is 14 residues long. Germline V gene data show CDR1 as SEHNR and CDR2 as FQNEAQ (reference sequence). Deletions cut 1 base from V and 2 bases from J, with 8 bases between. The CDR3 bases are TGTGCCAGCAGCTTAGGAGACCTAAACACTGAAGCTTTCTTT. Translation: CASSLGDLNTEAFF. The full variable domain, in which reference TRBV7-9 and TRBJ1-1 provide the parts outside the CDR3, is DTGVSQNPRHKITKRGQNVTFRCDPISEHNRLYWYRQTLGQGPEFLTYFQNEAQLEKSRLLSDRFSAERPKGSFSTLEIQRTEQGDSAMYLCASSLGDLNTEAFFGQGTRLTVV.

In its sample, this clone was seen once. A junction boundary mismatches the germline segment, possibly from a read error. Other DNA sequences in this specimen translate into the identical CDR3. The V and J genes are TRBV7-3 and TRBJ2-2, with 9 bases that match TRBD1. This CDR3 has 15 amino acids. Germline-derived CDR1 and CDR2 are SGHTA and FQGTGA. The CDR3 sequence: CASSLTGGGTGELFF. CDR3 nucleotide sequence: TGTGCCAGTAGCTTGACAGGGGGTGGCACCGGGGAGCTGTTTTTT.